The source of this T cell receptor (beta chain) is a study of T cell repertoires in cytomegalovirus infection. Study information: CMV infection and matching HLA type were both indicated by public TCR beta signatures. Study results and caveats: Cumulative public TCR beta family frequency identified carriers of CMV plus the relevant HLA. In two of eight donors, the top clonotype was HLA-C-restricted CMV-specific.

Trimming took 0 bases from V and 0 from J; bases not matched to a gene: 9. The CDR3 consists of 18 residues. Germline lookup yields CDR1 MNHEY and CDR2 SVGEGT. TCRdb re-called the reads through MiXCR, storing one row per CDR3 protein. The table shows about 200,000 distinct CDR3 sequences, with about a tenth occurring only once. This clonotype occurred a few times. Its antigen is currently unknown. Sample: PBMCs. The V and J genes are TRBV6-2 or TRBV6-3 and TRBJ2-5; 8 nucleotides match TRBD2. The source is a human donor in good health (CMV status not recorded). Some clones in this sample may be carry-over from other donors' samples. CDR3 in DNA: TGTGCCAGCAGTTACTCGAGCTTTAGCGGGGACAACCAAGAGACCCAGTACTTC. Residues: CASSYSSFSGDNQETQYF.